The rows below give T cell receptor beta chains drawn from one sample of a study of identical twins. A single record per CDR3 protein comes from TCRdb applying MiXCR to the 5' RACE reads. The sample has more than 1.5 million distinct CDR3 sequences, 25% to 35% seen once. The sequencing sample was made of cord blood. Receptors were obtained from a newborn girl in good health. Each CDR3 is given with its conserved first and last residue. The D gene is left open where the match is weak. Only part of the rows carry a size: once, few, many, or a class if the clone is expanded.

size: few
length: 16
D: TRBD2
J: TRBJ2-3
V: TRBV5-6
DNA: TGTGCCAGCACCTCCAGCGGGGGAAGGAGCACAGATACGCAGTATTTT
CDR3: CASTSSGGRSTDTQYF

size: -
length: 16
D: TRBD1
J: TRBJ1-1
V: TRBV10-3
DNA: TGTGCCATCAGCGATACCCCAGGGGGGCCGAACACTGAAGCTTTCTTT
CDR3: CAISDTPGGPNTEAFF

size: -
length: 16
D: -
J: TRBJ1-6
V: TRBV3-1
DNA: TGTGCCAGCAGCCAAGAAGTTTGGGGGAATAATTCACCCCTCCACTTT
CDR3: CASSQEVWGNNSPLHF

size: few
length: 15
D: -
J: TRBJ1-4
V: TRBV6-2/TRBV6-3
DNA: TGTGCCAGCAGTTACCGCATGTTCCGTAATGAAAAACTGTTTTTT
CDR3: CASSYRMFRNEKLFF

size: few
length: 13
D: -
J: TRBJ2-5
V: TRBV2
DNA: TGTGCCAGCTTATTACTAGTGGTAGGCGAGCGGTACTTC
CDR3: CASLLLVVGERYF

size: -
length: 13
D: -
J: TRBJ2-7
V: TRBV20-1
DNA: TGCAGTGCTAGAGATAGTAGTGCATACGAGCAGTACTTC
CDR3: CSARDSSAYEQYF

size: -
length: 14
D: TRBD2
J: TRBJ2-3
V: TRBV6-5
DNA: TGTGCCAGCAGTTACCCCGGACTAGTGGGTACGCAGTATTTT
CDR3: CASSYPGLVGTQYF

size: few
length: 17
D: -
J: TRBJ1-2
V: TRBV4-2
DNA: TGTGCCAGCAGCCAAGATGTGTCGGGATGGGATAGCTATGGCTACACCTTC
CDR3: CASSQDVSGWDSYGYTF

size: few
length: 15
D: TRBD1
J: TRBJ2-7
V: TRBV25-1
DNA: TGTGCCAGCAGTGGTCGGGACAGCTTTTCCTACGAGCAGTACTTC
CDR3: CASSGRDSFSYEQYF

size: few
length: 14
D: -
J: TRBJ2-4
V: TRBV2
DNA: TGTGCCAGCGAGCTACACAGGGCCAAAAACATTCAGTACTTC
CDR3: CASELHRAKNIQYF

size: -
length: 11
D: -
J: TRBJ1-2
V: TRBV19
DNA: TGTGCCAGTACCGACCTAAACGGCTACACCTTC
CDR3: CASTDLNGYTF

size: -
length: 14
D: -
J: TRBJ2-1
V: TRBV20-1
DNA: TGCAGTGCTTCCGGGAGTCCAAGGCGCGATGAGCAGTTCTTC
CDR3: CSASGSPRRDEQFF

size: -
length: 15
D: -
J: TRBJ2-1
V: TRBV12-3/TRBV12-4
DNA: TGTGCCAGCAGGGCCCCCGGGACTCGATACAATGAGCAGTTCTTC
CDR3: CASRAPGTRYNEQFF

size: few
length: 14
D: -
J: TRBJ2-7
V: TRBV12-3/TRBV12-4
DNA: TGTGCCAGCAACTTGGGGGGCACATACCACGAGCAGTACTTC
CDR3: CASNLGGTYHEQYF

size: -
length: 13
D: -
J: TRBJ2-7
V: TRBV5-1
DNA: TGCGCCAGCAGCCCCTCCAGGGCCAATGAGCAGTACTTC
CDR3: CASSPSRANEQYF

size: -
length: 12
D: -
J: TRBJ1-2
V: TRBV10-3
DNA: TGTGCCATCAGAGACCACAGCTATGGCTACACCTTC
CDR3: CAIRDHSYGYTF

size: -
length: 12
D: -
J: TRBJ2-1
V: TRBV20-1
DNA: TGCAGTGCTAGCCGGGGATACAATGAGCAGTTCTTC
CDR3: CSASRGYNEQFF

size: few
length: 13
D: -
J: TRBJ1-6
V: TRBV25-1
DNA: TGTGCCAGCAGTGACGGGCGGAATTCACCCCTCCACTTT
CDR3: CASSDGRNSPLHF

size: few
length: 17
D: TRBD2
J: TRBJ2-1
V: TRBV20-1
DNA: TGCAGTGCTAGAGTTCTCCCCCTCGGGAGGGTTTTCTATGAGCAGTTCTTC
CDR3: CSARVLPLGRVFYEQFF

size: few
length: 14
D: -
J: TRBJ2-1
V: TRBV29-1
DNA: TGCAGCGGTGAATCTAAGAAACGGTACAATGAGCAGTTCTTC
CDR3: CSGESKKRYNEQFF

size: -
length: 16
D: TRBD2
J: TRBJ2-3
V: TRBV7-2
DNA: TGTGCCGGCAGCTTACTTAGCGGGGGGGGCACAGATACGCAGTATTTT
CDR3: CAGSLLSGGGTDTQYF

size: -
length: 15
D: TRBD2
J: TRBJ2-1
V: TRBV20-1
DNA: TGCAGTGCTAGACTAGCGGGAGGGGCTGCTACGAAGCAGTTCTTC
CDR3: CSARLAGGAATKQFF

size: once
length: 11
D: -
J: TRBJ1-1
V: TRBV29-1
DNA: TGCAGTTCAGGGGAGGGGACTGAAGCTTTCTTT
CDR3: CSSGEGTEAFF

size: once
length: 14
D: TRBD2
J: TRBJ2-1
V: TRBV19
DNA: TGTGCCAGTAGATCCGGGACTAGAATGGGTGAGCAGTTCTTC
CDR3: CASRSGTRMGEQFF

size: -
length: 17
D: TRBD1
J: TRBJ1-1
V: TRBV6-6
DNA: TGTGCCAGCAGTTACGGGGCGACAGGGGCTACTCTCACTGAAGCTTTCTTT
CDR3: CASSYGATGATLTEAFF

size: few
length: 13
D: -
J: TRBJ2-3
V: TRBV20-1
DNA: TGCAGTGGGGCGGGACTTCCCACAGATACGCAGTATTTT
CDR3: CSGAGLPTDTQYF

size: -
length: 16
D: -
J: TRBJ2-7
V: TRBV4-1
DNA: TGCGCCAGCAGCCTGTCCGCTCTGGGGTCCTACAATGAGCAGTACTTC
CDR3: CASSLSALGSYNEQYF

size: -
length: 21
D: TRBD2
J: TRBJ2-1
V: TRBV12-3/TRBV12-4
DNA: TGTGCCAGCAGTTTTCGCCCCCCACTTGCTAGCGGCCTTTACTCCTACAATGAGCAGTTCTTC
CDR3: CASSFRPPLASGLYSYNEQFF

size: -
length: 15
D: TRBD2
J: TRBJ2-2
V: TRBV4-2
DNA: TGTGCCAGCAGTTCGGGACTAGCGGAATCTGGGGAGCTGTTTTTT
CDR3: CASSSGLAESGELFF

size: -
length: 12
D: TRBD1
J: TRBJ2-7
V: TRBV28
DNA: TGTGCCAGCAGTAGAGGGGGCAACGAGCAGTACTTC
CDR3: CASSRGGNEQYF

size: many
length: 13
D: -
J: TRBJ2-7
V: TRBV12-3/TRBV12-4
DNA: TGTGCCAGCAGTTTAAGGTCGACCTACGAGCAGTACTTC
CDR3: CASSLRSTYEQYF

size: -
length: 16
D: -
J: TRBJ1-6
V: TRBV6-5
DNA: TGTGCCAGCAGTTACTCGATTGTTGGGGGGCGATCACCCCTCCACTTT
CDR3: CASSYSIVGGRSPLHF

size: few
length: 13
D: -
J: TRBJ1-2
V: TRBV29-1
DNA: TGCAGCGTCGAGGTCAGGGGTAAGAATGGCTACACCTTC
CDR3: CSVEVRGKNGYTF

size: -
length: 16
D: -
J: TRBJ1-1
V: TRBV14
DNA: TGTGCCAGCAGCCAAGAATCTTTTTGGGGGGGGACTGAAGCTTTCTTT
CDR3: CASSQESFWGGTEAFF

size: few
length: 15
D: TRBD1
J: TRBJ2-3
V: TRBV6-1
DNA: TGTGCCAGCAGTCTAGGGGGCGATAGCACAGATACGCAGTATTTT
CDR3: CASSLGGDSTDTQYF

size: few
length: 17
D: TRBD2
J: TRBJ2-1
V: TRBV3-1
DNA: TGTGCCAGCAGCCAAAACCACCTAGCGGGGATAGGGGATGAGCAGTTCTTC
CDR3: CASSQNHLAGIGDEQFF

size: -
length: 16
D: TRBD1
J: TRBJ1-5
V: TRBV3-1
DNA: TGTGCCAGCAGCCAAGACCCGACAGGGAGGGCCCAGCCCCAGCATTTT
CDR3: CASSQDPTGRAQPQHF

size: -
length: 13
D: -
J: TRBJ1-1
V: TRBV20-1
DNA: TGCAGTGCTAGAGACGTAGGGGGCACTGAAGCTTTCTTT
CDR3: CSARDVGGTEAFF

size: many
length: 13
D: TRBD2
J: TRBJ2-7
V: TRBV10-3
DNA: TGTGCCATCAGTGAGGGACTAGCCTACGAGCAGTACTTC
CDR3: CAISEGLAYEQYF

size: -
length: 11
D: TRBD1
J: TRBJ1-4
V: TRBV12-3/TRBV12-4
DNA: TGTGCCAGCAGCCAGGGGGATAAACTGTTTTTT
CDR3: CASSQGDKLFF

size: -
length: 15
D: -
J: TRBJ2-1
V: TRBV6-5
DNA: TGTGCCAGCAGTTACTGGACCCTAGCGTACAATGAGCAGTTCTTC
CDR3: CASSYWTLAYNEQFF

size: -
length: 16
D: TRBD1
J: TRBJ2-7
V: TRBV10-3
DNA: TGTGCCTTCAGTGCGCCACGTCCGGGACAGGCCTACGAGCAGTACTTC
CDR3: CAFSAPRPGQAYEQYF